The 8 T cell receptor beta chains below were found in one sample sequenced in a study of blood T cell repertoires in COVID-19. The method was immunoSEQ multiplex PCR; TCRdb's version includes in-frame clones alone and lacks a portion of them. The sample records approximately 210,000 clones, approximately 80% being singletons. The source material was PBMCs or T cells enriched from blood (not recorded which). These receptors were collected from a young man with acute COVID-19.

The rearrangement uses TRBV10-2 and TRBJ1-1; 7 bases map to TRBD1. V shed 3 bases and J 6 bases; nucleotides not matched to a gene: 7. Germline V CDR1 and CDR2: WSHSY, SAAADI. CDR3 length: 14 amino acids. CDR3 sequence (DNA): TGCGCCAGCAGTGAACAGGGGATGGTGGCTGAAGCTTTCTTT. This sequence encodes CASSEQGMVAEAFF.

The chain carries TRBV6-5 and TRBJ1-5; unclear D gene. V gave up 5 bases and J gave up 7 bases, with 12 bases separating them. CDR1 MNHEY and CDR2 SVGAGI come from the germline V gene. The CDR3 is 13 residues long. In DNA, the CDR3 is TGTGCCAGCAGTCGGGAGTACGGCCAGCCCCAGCATTTT. Protein: CASSREYGQPQHF.

The V and J genes are TRBV7-2 and TRBJ1-2; D is possibly TRBD1 (6 bases). V was shortened by 2 bases and J by 8 bases, with 12 bases between the two germline ends. In germline, CDR1 is SGHTA, CDR2 FQGNSA. The CDR3 spans 13 residues. CDR3 sequence: CASSLQGFDGYTF. CDR3 nucleotide sequence: TGTGCCAGCAGCTTACAGGGGTTTGACGGCTACACCTTC.

This clone was detected only once. The CDR3 protein is CAWASGGRETQYF. For the CDR3, the DNA is TGTGCCTGGGCCTCAGGGGGCAGGGAGACCCAGTACTTC. This sequence joins TRBV30 and TRBJ2-5; 8 positions match TRBD1. Germline V gene lookup returns CDR1 GTSNPN and CDR2 SVGIG (reference sequence). The V gene end was trimmed by 5 bases and the J gene end by 5 bases; junction bases not matched to a gene: 7. The CDR3 is made up of 13 amino acids.

This chain links TRBV5-3 with TRBJ1-2; a weak D match, TRBD1 (5 bases). TRBV5-3 is treated as an ORF (open reading frame) with a function not yet certain. The CDR3 contains 11 residues. CDR3 protein: CAQAPFYGYTF. The CDR3 DNA reads as TGTGCACAGGCCCCCTTCTATGGCTACACCTTC.

The chain carries TRBV6-5 and TRBJ1-3, with 8 bases fitting TRBD1. The CDR3 totals 13 residues. The germline CDR1 and CDR2 sequences are MNHEY and SVGAGI. Trimming took 8 bases from V and 3 from J; bases not matched to a gene: 3. The CDR3 bases are TGTGCCAGCCAGGGGGCTAGTGGAAACACCATATATTTT. Protein: CASQGASGNTIYF.

V gene TRBV5-1 combines with J gene TRBJ1-2; 11 positions agree with TRBD1. CDR1 is SGHRS, CDR2 YFSETQ, per germline. The CDR3 sequence is 14 residues long. Unmatched junction bases numbered 4, after V lost 3 bases and J lost 6 bases. The CDR3 bases are TGCGCCAGCAGCTCGGGACAGGGGGTACATGGCTACACCTTC. It yields the protein CASSSGQGVHGYTF.

V usage is TRBV5-1 and J usage is TRBJ2-3, with D possibly being TRBD2 (5 bases). Trimming removed 0 bases from V and 4 bases from J, with 9 bases in between. The CDR3 totals 14 residues. In germline, CDR1 is SGHRS, CDR2 YFSETQ. In DNA form, the CDR3 reads TGCGCCAGCAGCTTGGAACGGGGTCCAGATACGCAGTATTTT. Encoded protein: CASSLERGPDTQYF.